The 19 T cell receptor beta chains in this list originate from one sample, sequenced in a study of T-cell memory formation after mild COVID-19. TCRdb fed the 5' RACE reads into MiXCR, producing one record per CDR3 protein. This table has 270,000 or so distinct CDR3 sequences, around 15% appearing once. The sample consisted of PBMCs or a T cell subset sorted from them (not recorded which). These receptor sequences come from a man younger than 35 who had mild COVID-19 (a few samples of this study predate the infection). Cell type and time point are not known.

CDR3 DNA sequence: TGTGCCAGCAGCAAGAGGGGGATCGAGGGAAAACTGTTTTTT. Translated: CASSKRGIEGKLFF. The chain joins TRBV5-6 to TRBJ1-4; possibly TRBD1 for D (6 bases). Germline V gene data show CDR1 as SGHDT and CDR2 as YYEEEE. Trimming removed 4 bases from V and 10 bases from J, with 17 bases in between. CDR3 length: 14 residues.

The CDR3 here is CASSSLAWETQYF. The CDR3 DNA reads as TGTGCCAGCAGCTCTCTAGCGTGGGAGACCCAGTACTTC. The chain employs TRBV7-2 and TRBJ2-5, with a weak D call TRBD2 (6 bases). CDR1 is SGHTA and CDR2 is FQGNSA in the germline V gene. With 4 bases removed from V and 5 bases from J, the gap between germline ends came to 11 bases. This CDR3 region has 13 residues.

The J gene is TRBJ2-1, the V gene TRBV18; 16 bases align to TRBD2. V dropped 6 bases and J dropped 10; count of bases not matched to a gene: 6. Per the germline V gene, CDR1 is KGHSH and CDR2 is LQKENI. This CDR3 contains 15 residues. The CDR3 is CASSATGLAGGEQFF. CDR3 in DNA: TGTGCCAGCTCCGCGACGGGACTAGCGGGGGGGGAGCAGTTCTTC.

This clonotype was seen once. The chain employs TRBV6-5 and TRBJ2-2; 11 bases map to TRBD1. V lost 6 bases to trimming and J lost 4 bases; unmatched junction nucleotides: 4. The CDR3 has 15 amino acids. The V gene's germline CDR1 is MNHEY and CDR2 SVGAGI. The CDR3 DNA reads TGTGCCAGCAGACGGGACAGGGGGAGCACCGGGGAGCTGTTTTTT. Protein product: CASRRDRGSTGELFF.

This clonotype turned up a few times. V is TRBV7-2 and J is TRBJ1-3; no definite D call. The CDR3 is 18 amino acids. CDR1 and CDR2 from the germline V gene are SGHTA and FQGNSA. Trimming stripped 5 bases from V and 2 bases from J, with 22 bases between. For the CDR3, the DNA is TGTGCCAGCAGCCCCCGCCGGGCTCCCGAGGGAACTGGAAACACCATATATTTT. Its translation is CASSPRRAPEGTGNTIYF.

This clonotype has only a few counts. The chain employs TRBV29-1 and TRBJ2-1; TRBD2 might be the D (5 bases). Germline V CDR1 and CDR2: SQVTM, ANQGSEA. Trimming removed 4 bases at V and 3 bases at J, with 16 bases between. The CDR3 is 15 amino acids. The CDR3 protein is CSVGDRTEVYNEQFF. Written as DNA, the CDR3 is TGCAGCGTTGGTGATAGGACGGAGGTCTACAATGAGCAGTTCTTC.

The J gene is TRBJ1-4, the V gene TRBV7-9; D remains unclear. The CDR3 is 12 residues long. CDR1 is SEHNR and CDR2 is FQNEAQ in the germline V gene (reference sequence). The germline V and J ends were trimmed by 6 bases and 7 bases, with 9 bases remaining between them. The DNA of the CDR3 is TGTGCCAGCAGAGGGTATGGTGAAAAACTGTTTTTT. Amino acids: CASRGYGEKLFF.

This clonotype was seen repeatedly, ten times or more. The J gene is TRBJ2-1, the V gene TRBV20-1; D possibly corresponds to TRBD2 (6 bases). This CDR3 has 15 residues. In germline, CDR1 is DFQATT, CDR2 SNEGSKA (reference sequence). Trimming cost V 0 bases and J 2 bases, with 11 bases left between them. The DNA for the CDR3 is TGCAGTGCTAGAGATTTGGCGGGGCCCTACAATGAGCAGTTCTTC. Translated, it gives CSARDLAGPYNEQFF.

The chain carries TRBV7-9 and TRBJ1-2; a possible D gene is TRBD1 (5 bases). The V gene's germline CDR1 is SEHNR and CDR2 FQNEAQ (reference sequence). The CDR3 is 13 residues long. Trimming left V 4 bases short and J 10 bases short, with 16 bases between. CDR3 in DNA: TGTGCCAGCAGCTGGGGTGCAGGGTACGTCTACACCTTC. Its protein is CASSWGAGYVYTF.

The CDR3 region is CASSSHDRYYGYTF. CDR3 DNA sequence: TGTGCCAGCAGTTCCCATGACAGATACTATGGCTACACCTTC. The chain employs TRBV12-3 or TRBV12-4 and TRBJ1-2; D possibly corresponds to TRBD1 (5 bases). Deletions cut 4 bases from V and 3 bases from J, with 12 bases between. The length of the CDR3 is 14 residues.

This clonotype occurred a few times. This chain joins TRBV29-1 and TRBJ2-7; the D is unclear. The germline CDR1 and CDR2 sequences are SQVTM and ANQGSEA. CDR3 length equals 11 residues. Trimming pared 6 bases from V and 4 bases from J, leaving 10 bases between. For the CDR3, the DNA is TGCAGCGTGCCCATGGGGTACGAGCAGTACTTC. Translated, it gives CSVPMGYEQYF.

The chain carries TRBV29-1 and TRBJ2-4; weak D call: TRBD2 (7 bases). The CDR3 runs to 12 residues. V was clipped by 3 bases and J by 7 bases, with 10 bases between them. Per the germline V gene, CDR1 is SQVTM and CDR2 is ANQGSEA. CDR3 bases: TGCAGCGTTGAGGGGGGGCACAACATTCAGTACTTC. It specifies CSVEGGHNIQYF.

This clonotype was counted a few times. The rearrangement joins TRBV5-1 to TRBJ2-5; perhaps D is TRBD1 or TRBD2 (5 bases each). CDR1 and CDR2 from the germline V gene are SGHRS and YFSETQ. Trimming pared 4 bases from V and 5 bases from J, leaving 18 bases between. The CDR3 is made up of 15 amino acids. For the CDR3, the DNA is TGCGCCAGCAGCCCCCTTGGGACCGGATCGGAGACCCAGTACTTC. Protein product: CASSPLGTGSETQYF. Full variable domain (rest looked up from reference TRBV5-1 and TRBJ2-5): KAGVTQTPRYLIKTRGQQVTLSCSPISGHRSVSWYQQTPGQGLQFLFEYFSETQRNKGNFPGRFSGRQFSNSRSEMNVSTLELGDSALYLCASSPLGTGSETQYFGPGTRLLVL.

This clonotype turned up a few times. The J gene is TRBJ2-3, the V gene TRBV20-1; D perhaps matches TRBD2 (5 bases). V lost 3 bases to trimming and J lost 2 bases, with 12 bases between them. The germline CDR1 and CDR2 sequences are DFQATT and SNEGSKA (reference sequence). The CDR3 totals 14 residues. This CDR3 reads CSAREWGVTDTQYF. CDR3 nucleotides: TGCAGTGCTAGGGAGTGGGGAGTCACAGATACGCAGTATTTT.

V is TRBV4-3 and J is TRBJ2-1; 7 nucleotides agree with TRBD1. The length of the CDR3 is 16 residues. With V trimmed by 0 bases and J by 9 bases, 11 bases remained unmatched. CDR1 is LGHNA and CDR2 is YSLEER in the germline V gene. The CDR3 region has the DNA TGCGCCAGCAGCCAAGACGGACAGGCGGCTATGGCTGAGCAGTTCTTC. It specifies CASSQDGQAAMAEQFF.

This clonotype was seen a handful of times. This chain links TRBV9 with TRBJ2-1; D is uncertain. CDR3 length: 17 residues. V dropped 0 bases and J dropped 1 base, with 14 bases sitting between them. The germline V gene encodes CDR1 SGDLS and CDR2 YYNGEE. In nucleotides, the CDR3 is TGTGCCAGCAGCGTAGAGGGCCAGGACCCATCCTACAATGAGCAGTTCTTC. Protein product: CASSVEGQDPSYNEQFF.

This sequence joins TRBV28 and TRBJ2-7, with TRBD1 matching 9 bases. The ends lost 6 bases at V and 5 bases at J; junction bases unmatched: 8. Germline V gene data show CDR1 as MDHEN and CDR2 as SYDVKM. The CDR3 is 14 amino acids. In DNA, the CDR3 is TGTGCCAGCAGCCCCGGGACAGGGTCCAACGAGCAGTACGTC. It is translated as CASSPGTGSNEQYV.

The chain has TRBV7-9 and TRBJ2-6; maybe TRBD1 (5 bases). The CDR3 is 18 amino acids. Germline CDR1 is SEHNR and CDR2 is FQNEAQ (reference sequence). Trimming stripped 3 bases from V and 2 bases from J, with 17 bases between. The CDR3 sequence is CASSFLDMSNPGANVLTF. CDR3 bases: TGTGCCAGCAGCTTCTTGGACATGTCGAATCCTGGGGCCAACGTCCTGACTTTC.

The chain employs TRBV6-2 or TRBV6-3 and TRBJ2-7; TRBD2 is a possible D gene (5 bases). This CDR3 region has 13 residues. V lost 8 bases and J lost 5, with 16 bases in between. The germline CDR1 and CDR2 sequences are MNHEY and SVGEGT. CDR3 loop: CASSASWTHEQYF. The CDR3 nucleotides are TGTGCCAGCTCGGCTAGCTGGACCCACGAGCAGTACTTC.